The sequence of this TCR beta chain was determined in a study of T cell changes during pregnancy in multiple sclerosis. TCRdb's table, derived via immunoSEQ multiplex PCR, lists solely in-frame clones and lacks some. The sample lists about 27,000 clones; roughly 90% were seen once. The CDR3 length is 15 residues. Trimming pared 6 bases from V and 0 bases from J, leaving 11 bases between. Germline V gene data show CDR1 as SNHLY and CDR2 as FYNNEI. The sample holds a few counts of this clone. The chain employs TRBV2 and TRBJ2-2; a possible D gene is TRBD1 (6 bases). The sequenced sample was CD8+ T cells from peripheral blood mononuclear cells, obtained in the second trimester of pregnancy. The source is a female donor with multiple sclerosis, enrolled in a pregnancy study. The DNA for the CDR3 is TGTGCCAGCAGAACAGGGTCATCGAACACCGGGGAGCTGTTTTTT. As protein: CASRTGSSNTGELFF.